The 2 T cell receptor beta chains presented below share a single source sample, sequenced in a study of T cells in Graves' hyperthyroidism and ophthalmopathy. TCR beta CDR3 regions were amplified from RNA transcripts. The HTBI primer set drove a first-round RT-PCR of the TCR CDR3. TCRdb reprocessed the multiplex PCR reads with MiXCR, giving one entry per CDR3 protein. Here the sample spans 600,000 or so distinct CDR3 sequences, roughly 16% being singletons. Sequencing was carried out using blood. Source of these receptors: a woman in her 30s with Graves' hyperthyroidism.

This clonotype has a count of ten or more. The chain couples TRBV7-3 to TRBJ2-1; 9 bases map to TRBD1. V lost 5 bases to trimming and J lost 0 bases; unmatched junction nucleotides: 2. The germline V gene has CDR1 SGHTA and CDR2 FQGTGA. The CDR3 has 15 amino acids. This CDR3 is CASSKDRGSYNEQFF. The CDR3 DNA is TGTGCCAGCAGCAAGGACAGGGGCTCCTACAATGAGCAGTTCTTC.

V and J are TRBV19 and TRBJ1-1; D unresolved. This CDR3 spans 13 amino acids. The V gene's germline CDR1 is LNHDA and CDR2 SQIVND (reference sequence). The ends were cut back, 7 bases at V and 1 base at J, with 10 bases in the middle. The CDR3 loop is CASKPRANTEAFF. The CDR3 DNA reads TGTGCCAGTAAACCCCGGGCGAACACTGAAGCTTTCTTT.